This TCR beta chain was recovered during a study of cytomegalovirus exposure and HLA in healthy donors. As concerns this clone: Its target is unknown.

Whole-study findings and limits: Analysis performed later showed TCR beta chains linked to HLA being more clonally expanded than equally common others. In a later analysis, CMV-associated beta chains were mostly HLA-associated, it appeared.

All the people who gave samples were healthy bone marrow donors. Nominally healthy donors provided the samples, though records likely missed some immune exposures. Researchers ran the PCR with 60 Vbeta and 13 Jbeta primers. The repertoire was sequenced with immunoSEQ multiplex PCR; TCRdb's copy has only in-frame clones and lacks some. The sample holds 75,000 to 80,000 clones; just over 70% are singletons and the top ten take around 4.7%. The sequence came from a man in his sixties in good health and CMV-seropositive. Material for sequencing was PBMCs.

This CDR3 is CASSLAGQWTEAFF. The CDR3 DNA reads as TGTGCCAGCAGCTTAGCGGGACAGTGGACTGAAGCTTTCTTT. The genes are TRBV7-2 and TRBJ1-1; the match to TRBD1 covers 7 bases. The germline V gene has CDR1 SGHTA and CDR2 FQGNSA. Unmatched junction bases numbered 3, after V lost 0 bases and J lost 5 bases. CDR3 length: 14 residues.